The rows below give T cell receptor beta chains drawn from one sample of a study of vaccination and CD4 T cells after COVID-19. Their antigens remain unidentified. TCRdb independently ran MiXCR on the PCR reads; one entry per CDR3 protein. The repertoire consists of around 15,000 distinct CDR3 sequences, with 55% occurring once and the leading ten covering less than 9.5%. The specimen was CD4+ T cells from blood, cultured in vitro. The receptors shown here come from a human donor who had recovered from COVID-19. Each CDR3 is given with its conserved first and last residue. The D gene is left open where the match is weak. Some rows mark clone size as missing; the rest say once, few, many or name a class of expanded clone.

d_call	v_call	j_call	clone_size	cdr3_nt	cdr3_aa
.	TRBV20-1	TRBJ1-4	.	TGCAGTGCTATCCTAAATGAAAAACTGTTTTTT	CSAILNEKLFF
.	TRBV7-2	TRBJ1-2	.	TGTGCCAGCCGAACGGGGGAATATGGCTACACCTTC	CASRTGEYGYTF
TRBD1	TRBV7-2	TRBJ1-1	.	TGTGCCAGCAGCTTAGGTGGGACAGGGGGCATGAACACTGAAGCTTTCTTT	CASSLGGTGGMNTEAFF
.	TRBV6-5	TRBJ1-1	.	TGTGCCAGCAGTTCCAGACTTAGTCAAGCTTTCTTT	CASSSRLSQAFF
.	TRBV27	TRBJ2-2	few	TGTGCCAGCAGTTCCGCCCTTGGGGGTGGCACCGGGGAGCTGTTTTTT	CASSSALGGGTGELFF
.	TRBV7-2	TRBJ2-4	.	TGTGCCAGCAGCTTAAGCTCTGAAGCCAAAAACATTCAGTACTTC	CASSLSSEAKNIQYF
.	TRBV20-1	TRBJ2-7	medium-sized	TGCAGTGCTAGAGAAGGGACTGTCTCCTACGAGCAGTACTTC	CSAREGTVSYEQYF
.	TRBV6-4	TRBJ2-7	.	TGTGCCAGCAGTCAGGACGCGAGCTCCTACGAGCAGTACTTC	CASSQDASSYEQYF
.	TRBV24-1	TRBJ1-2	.	TGTGCCACCAATCCGAGGGGGACATCTAACTATGGCTACACCTTC	CATNPRGTSNYGYTF
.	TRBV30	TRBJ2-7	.	TGTGCCTGGAGCGATACAGGGTCGAACGAGCAGTACTTC	CAWSDTGSNEQYF
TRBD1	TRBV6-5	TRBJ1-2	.	TGTGCCAGCAGTTCCTCCGGGACAGGGGCTGGCTACACCTTC	CASSSSGTGAGYTF
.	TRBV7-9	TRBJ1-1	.	TGTGCCAGCAGAGGGGGGCGGTCGGGGATGAACACTGAAGCTTTCTTT	CASRGGRSGMNTEAFF
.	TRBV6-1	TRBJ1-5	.	TGTGCCAGCAGGAGCGGAGGAGGGGATCAGCCCCAGCATTTT	CASRSGGGDQPQHF
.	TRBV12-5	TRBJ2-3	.	TGTGCTAGTGGTTTGACAGGAGGCCAGGGTACGCAGTATTTT	CASGLTGGQGTQYF
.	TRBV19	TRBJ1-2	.	TGTGCCAGTAGTATGTTACAGGCTGACAGAGCAGATGGCTACACCTTC	CASSMLQADRADGYTF
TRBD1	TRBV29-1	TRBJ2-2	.	TGCAGCGTTTCGGACAGGGGGTTTGGCACCGGGGAGCTGTTTTTT	CSVSDRGFGTGELFF
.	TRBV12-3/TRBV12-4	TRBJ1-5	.	TGTGCCAGCAGTTTAAGGTGGGACGGGCAGCCCCAGCATTTT	CASSLRWDGQPQHF
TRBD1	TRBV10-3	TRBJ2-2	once	TGTGCCACGAGTGGAATAGGGACAGGGGGTTCCGGGGAGCTGTTTTTT	CATSGIGTGGSGELFF